This T cell receptor (beta chain) was retrieved from a study of T cell changes during pregnancy in multiple sclerosis. Germline lookup yields CDR1 KGHSH and CDR2 LQKENI. The CDR3 runs to 16 residues. V lost 3 bases, J lost 5 bases, and 20 bases lay in between. Here immunoSEQ multiplex PCR was the method, and the copy in TCRdb shows in-frame clones only, minus some. In the table there are almost 35,000 clones, roughly 90% of which are singletons. This TCR was recovered from a female donor in good health, enrolled as a control in a pregnancy study. This chain connects TRBV18 to TRBJ2-7; unclear D gene. The sample here was peripheral blood, taken in the second trimester of pregnancy. Here the CDR3 DNA reads TGTGCCAGCTCACCGGGTCAGGTTCCCATGACCAACGAGCAGTACTTC. Protein: CASSPGQVPMTNEQYF.